The 18 T cell receptor beta chains below come from one sample, sequenced in a study of cytomegalovirus exposure and HLA in healthy donors. Both 60 Vbeta primers and 13 Jbeta primers went into the PCR. TCRdb keeps only in-frame clones here, not all; method: immunoSEQ multiplex PCR. The sample yields about 160,000 clones, around four fifths seen once. The sequencing input was PBMCs. These receptors all stem from a young woman in good health and CMV-seronegative.

The chain carries TRBV11-3 and TRBJ2-7; TRBD2 agrees at 15 bases. The CDR3 is 20 amino acids. V was clipped by 5 bases and J by 1 base; unmatched bases: 15. Per the germline V gene, CDR1 is SGHNT and CDR2 is YENEEA. The CDR3: CASSHPRTSGGGGQSYEQYF. The CDR3 DNA reads TGTGCCAGCAGCCACCCCCGGACTAGCGGGGGGGGAGGCCAGTCCTACGAGCAGTACTTC.

The chain uses TRBV7-8 and TRBJ2-5; D perhaps matches TRBD1 (7 bases). V was shortened by 5 bases and J by 7 bases, with 20 bases between the two germline ends. The CDR3 is 15 residues long. Germline CDR1 and CDR2: SGHVS and FQNEAQ. CDR3 protein: CASSPGGRAMGTQYF. In DNA, the CDR3 is TGTGCCAGCAGCCCAGGGGGGCGGGCGATGGGGACCCAGTACTTC. The full variable domain, its missing parts supplied by reference TRBV7-8 and TRBJ2-5, is GAGVSQSPRYKVAKRGQDVALRCDPISGHVSLFWYQQALGQGPEFLTYFQNEAQLDKSGLPSDRFFAERPEGSVSTLKIQRTQQEDSAVYLCASSPGGRAMGTQYFGPGTRLLVL.

The CDR3 spells CASSLAREPGELFF. CDR3 sequence (DNA): TGTGCCAGCAGCTTGGCCAGGGAACCCGGGGAGCTGTTTTTT. The chain couples TRBV5-7 to TRBJ2-2; D is possibly TRBD1 (5 bases). TRBV5-7 is known as an ORF, though its function is uncertain. The V gene lost 0 bases and the J gene lost 6 bases, with 9 bases spanning the gap. This CDR3 is built from 14 residues.

V gene TRBV18 combines with J gene TRBJ2-2, with D unclear. Germline loops: CDR1 KGHSH, CDR2 LQKENI. V was pared by 1 base and J by 6 bases, with 12 bases between. CDR3 length: 15 amino acids. For the CDR3, the DNA is TGTGCCAGCTCACCACGACGGCGACGGGCCGGGGAGCTGTTTTTT. It is translated as CASSPRRRRAGELFF.

V gene TRBV30 combines with J gene TRBJ2-3; 9 bases map to TRBD2. The CDR3 consists of 15 residues. V was clipped by 0 bases and J by 6 bases; unmatched bases: 7. Germline V gene sequence: CDR1 GTSNPN, CDR2 SVGIG (reference sequence). CDR3 region: CAWSVRLAARDTQYF. DNA for the CDR3: TGTGCCTGGAGTGTACGACTAGCGGCGCGGGATACGCAGTATTTT.

The chain has TRBV7-9 and TRBJ1-1; D remains unclear. The CDR3 contains 13 residues. The V gene lost 3 bases and the J gene lost 4 bases, with 9 bases spanning the gap. Germline V gene lookup returns CDR1 SEHNR and CDR2 FQNEAQ (reference sequence). CDR3 region: CASSFETSTEAFF. CDR3 bases: TGTGCCAGCAGCTTTGAGACTTCCACTGAAGCTTTCTTT.

The chain joins TRBV12-5 to TRBJ1-2, with 8 nucleotides matching TRBD1. J gave up 7 bases and V 1 base, and 5 bases lay outside the gene matches. The CDR3 covers 14 residues. From germline, CDR1 is LGHNT and CDR2 FRNRAP. CDR3 DNA: TGTGCTAGTGGTTTGGAAATACAGGGGGTTGGCTACACCTTC. This codes for CASGLEIQGVGYTF.

V and J are TRBV5-1 and TRBJ2-4, with D possibly TRBD1 on 5 matching bases. Trimming shortened V by 0 bases and J by 9 bases, and 13 bases separated the two germline ends. There are 14 residues in the CDR3. Germline CDR1 reads SGHRS; CDR2 reads YFSETQ. CDR3 sequence (DNA): TGCGCCAGCAGCTTGGGCAGGGATAGGGGCATTCAGTACTTC. Its protein product is CASSLGRDRGIQYF.

In its sample, this clone was seen once. The V gene is TRBV2, the J gene TRBJ2-5; 7 bases are shared with TRBD2. TRBJ2-7 explains the end of the DNA better; the J call may be wrong. Germline V gene lookup returns CDR1 SNHLY and CDR2 FYNNEI. This CDR3 has 14 residues. CDR3 in DNA: TGTGCCAGCAGGGGGGGGACTCTTGGCTACGAGCAGTACTTC. This gives the protein CASRGGTLGYEQYF.

The chain employs TRBV6-1 and TRBJ1-3; TRBD1 agrees at 7 bases. V lost 3 bases and J lost 1; bases outside the gene matches: 3. Germline V lookup: CDR1 MNHNS, CDR2 SASEGT. CDR3 length: 15 residues. In DNA form, the CDR3 reads TGTGCCAGCAGTGATGACAGGGATTCTGGAAACACCATATATTTT. Amino acids: CASSDDRDSGNTIYF.

This clone came up a few times. The chain links TRBV27 to TRBJ1-4; D gene ambiguous. Trimming shortened V by 3 bases and J by 4 bases, and 12 bases separated the two germline ends. The CDR3 totals 15 residues. The germline CDR1 and CDR2 sequences are MNHEY and SMNVEV (reference sequence). CDR3 residues: CASSFGSPGNEKLFF. CDR3 DNA: TGTGCCAGCAGTTTTGGGTCACCGGGTAATGAAAAACTGTTTTTT.

The V call is TRBV7-9, the J call TRBJ1-4, with 9 bases identical to TRBD1. Germline values: CDR1 SEHNR, CDR2 FQNEAQ (reference sequence). With 5 bases clipped from V and 8 bases from J, the junction kept 6 bases outside the gene matches. This CDR3 has 14 amino acids. CDR3 nucleotide sequence: TGTGCCAGCAGCCCCAGGACAGGGGTGGAAAAACTGTTTTTT. It encodes CASSPRTGVEKLFF.

The V gene is TRBV5-8, the J gene TRBJ2-7, with D hard to call. The CDR3 is 13 residues long. Germline lookup yields CDR1 SGHTS and CDR2 YDEGEE. Trimming took 2 bases from V and 2 from J, leaving 8 bases between them. The CDR3 sequence: CASSFSGAYEQYF. Here the CDR3 DNA reads TGTGCCAGCAGCTTTTCCGGAGCCTACGAGCAGTACTTC. The variable domain in full, completed from reference TRBV5-8 and TRBJ2-7, reads EAGVTQSPTHLIKTRGQQATLRCSPISGHTSVYWYQQALGLGLQFLLWYDEGEERNRGNFPPRFSGRQFPNYSSELNVNALELEDSALYLCASSFSGAYEQYFGPGTRLTVT.

The V gene is TRBV10-1, the J gene TRBJ1-1; a possible D gene is TRBD1 (6 bases). CDR1 is WNHNN and CDR2 is SYGVQD in the germline V gene (reference sequence). V gave up 3 bases and J gave up 5 bases, with 19 bases separating them. CDR3 length equals 16 residues. This CDR3 reads CASSDDGRGSQTEAFF. As DNA, the CDR3 is TGCGCCAGCAGTGACGATGGCAGGGGAAGTCAGACTGAAGCTTTCTTT.

The chain couples TRBV7-3 to TRBJ1-1, with unresolved D. The CDR3 extends over 13 amino acids. Trimming stripped 3 bases from V and 0 bases from J, with 5 bases between. Germline CDR1 SGHTA, CDR2 FQGTGA. DNA for the CDR3: TGTGCCAGCAGCTTCCAGATGAACACTGAAGCTTTCTTT. Translated, it gives CASSFQMNTEAFF. Full variable domain (rest looked up from reference TRBV7-3 and TRBJ1-1): GAGVSQTPSNKVTEKGKYVELRCDPISGHTALYWYRQSLGQGPEFLIYFQGTGAADDSGLPNDRFFAVRPEGSVSTLKIQRTERGDSAVYLCASSFQMNTEAFFGQGTRLTVV.

The chain employs TRBV4-1 and TRBJ2-7; tentative D call: TRBD1 (5 bases). CDR1 is MGHRA, CDR2 YSYEKL, per germline. Trimming removed 3 bases from V and 3 bases from J, with 12 bases in between. CDR3 size: 14 residues. The CDR3 sequence is CASSQLTESYEQYF. DNA of the CDR3: TGCGCCAGCAGCCAGTTGACAGAAAGCTACGAGCAGTACTTC.

J is TRBJ2-1 and V is TRBV6-1, with unresolved D. Germline-derived CDR1 and CDR2 are MNHNS and SASEGT. V dropped 7 bases and J dropped 10 bases, with 23 bases sitting between them. This CDR3 has 15 amino acids. CDR3 DNA: TGTGCCAGCACCCTCCTCCCGCACCCTAGTGAAGAGCAGTTCTTC. Protein product: CASTLLPHPSEEQFF.

This clone was detected only a few times. This rearrangement joins TRBV18 to TRBJ1-3, with D possibly being TRBD1 (6 bases). From germline, CDR1 is KGHSH and CDR2 LQKENI. The CDR3 covers 14 residues. Trimming took 8 bases from V and 0 from J, leaving 11 bases between them. DNA for the CDR3: TGTGCCAGCCTTGGGACATCCTCTGGAAACACCATATATTTT. Translation gives CASLGTSSGNTIYF.